The present T cell receptor (beta chain) was sequenced within a study of human T cells and chemical hapten exposure. Study-wide results and caveats: PT1 expanded TCR numbers rose with patch test score.

The time point: patch test 1, 2 weeks after DPC sensitization. The treatment: therapeutic diphenylcyclopropenone sensitization with weekly scalp DPC. This clonotype was recorded at least ten times. Its target is not known. Relative to the germline gene, one junction end is altered; a read error may explain this. Germline loops: CDR1 SGHRS, CDR2 YFSETQ. CDR3 length: 13 amino acids. TCRdb passed the RACE reads through MiXCR, listing each CDR3 protein once. The sample comprises over 85,000 distinct CDR3 sequences, approximately 13% of which are singletons, and approximately 2% rests with the top ten. The origin of this receptor is a woman aged 40-49 years with alopecia areata. Some clones in this sample may be carry-over from other donors' samples. The chain is built from TRBV5-1 and TRBJ2-7; 8 nucleotides match TRBD1. The sample in question was whole blood, obtained in connection with sensitization to the hapten diphenylcyclopropenone (DPC). DNA of the CDR3: TGTGCCAGCAGCTTGGACAGGGCCTACGAGCAGTACTTC. This translates into CASSLDRAYEQYF.